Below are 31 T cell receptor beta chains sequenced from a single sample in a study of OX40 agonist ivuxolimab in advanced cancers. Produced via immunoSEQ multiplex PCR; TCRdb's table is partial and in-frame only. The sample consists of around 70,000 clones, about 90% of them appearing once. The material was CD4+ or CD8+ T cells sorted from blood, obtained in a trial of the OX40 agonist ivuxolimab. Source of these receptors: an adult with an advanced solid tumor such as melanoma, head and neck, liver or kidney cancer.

The CDR3: CASSMMNTGELFF. CDR3 sequence (DNA): TGTGCCAGCAGTATGATGAACACCGGGGAGCTGTTTTTT. V usage is TRBV27 and J usage is TRBJ2-2; D is undetermined. The CDR3 consists of 13 residues. V dropped 5 bases and J dropped 1 base, with 5 bases sitting between them. From germline, CDR1 is MNHEY and CDR2 SMNVEV (reference sequence).

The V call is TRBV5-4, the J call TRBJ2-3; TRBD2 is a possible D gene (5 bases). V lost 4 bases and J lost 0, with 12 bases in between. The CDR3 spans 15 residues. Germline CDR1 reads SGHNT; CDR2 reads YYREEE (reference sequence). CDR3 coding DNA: TGTGCCAGCAGCCTGGGAAGCGGTAGCACAGATACGCAGTATTTT. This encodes CASSLGSGSTDTQYF.

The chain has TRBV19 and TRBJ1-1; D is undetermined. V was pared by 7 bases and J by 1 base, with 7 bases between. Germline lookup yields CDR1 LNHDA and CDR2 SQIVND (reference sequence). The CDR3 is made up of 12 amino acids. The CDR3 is CASIVGNTEAFF. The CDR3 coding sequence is TGTGCCAGTATAGTTGGGAACACTGAAGCTTTCTTT.

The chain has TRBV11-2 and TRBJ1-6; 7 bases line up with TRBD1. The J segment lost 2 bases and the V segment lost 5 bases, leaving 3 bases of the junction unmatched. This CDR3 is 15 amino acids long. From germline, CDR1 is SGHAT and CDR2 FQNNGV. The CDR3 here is CASSAGTAYNSPLHF. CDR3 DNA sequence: TGTGCCAGCAGCGCCGGGACAGCCTATAATTCACCCCTCCACTTT.

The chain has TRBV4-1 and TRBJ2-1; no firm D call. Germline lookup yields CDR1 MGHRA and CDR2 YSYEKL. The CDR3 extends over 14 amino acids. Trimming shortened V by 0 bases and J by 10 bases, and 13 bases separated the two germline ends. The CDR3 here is CASSQDEAPREQFF. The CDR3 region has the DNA TGCGCCAGCAGCCAAGATGAGGCCCCTAGGGAGCAGTTCTTC.

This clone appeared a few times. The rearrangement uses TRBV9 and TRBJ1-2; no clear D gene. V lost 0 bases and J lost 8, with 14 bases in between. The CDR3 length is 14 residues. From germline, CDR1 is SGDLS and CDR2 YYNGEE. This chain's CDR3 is CASSVDGQADGYTF. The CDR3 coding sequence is TGTGCCAGCAGCGTAGACGGGCAGGCGGACGGCTACACCTTC. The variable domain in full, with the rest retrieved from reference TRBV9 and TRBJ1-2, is DSGVTQTPKHLITATGQRVTLRCSPRSGDLSVYWYQQSLDQGLQFLIQYYNGEERAKGNILERFSAQQFPDLHSELNLSSLELGDSALYFCASSVDGQADGYTFGSGTRLTVV.

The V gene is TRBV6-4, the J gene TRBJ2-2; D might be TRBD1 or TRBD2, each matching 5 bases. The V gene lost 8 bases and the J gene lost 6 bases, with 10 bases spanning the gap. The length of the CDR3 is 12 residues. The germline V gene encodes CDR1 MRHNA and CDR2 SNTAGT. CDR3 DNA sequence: TGTGCCAGCGGGGACCTTGCCGGGGAGCTGTTTTTT. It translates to CASGDLAGELFF.

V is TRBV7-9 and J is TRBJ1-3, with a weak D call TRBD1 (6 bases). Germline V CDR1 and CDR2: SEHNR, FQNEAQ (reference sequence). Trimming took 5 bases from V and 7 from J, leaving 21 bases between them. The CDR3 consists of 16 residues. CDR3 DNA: TGTGCCAGCAGCAACCGACACAGGGATCTAATGAACACCATATATTTT. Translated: CASSNRHRDLMNTIYF.

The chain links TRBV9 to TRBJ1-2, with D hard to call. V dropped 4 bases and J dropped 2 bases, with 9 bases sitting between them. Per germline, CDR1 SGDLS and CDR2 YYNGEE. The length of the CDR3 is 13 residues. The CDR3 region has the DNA TGTGCCAGCAGCTCCCGATCCAACTATGGCTACACCTTC. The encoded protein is CASSSRSNYGYTF.

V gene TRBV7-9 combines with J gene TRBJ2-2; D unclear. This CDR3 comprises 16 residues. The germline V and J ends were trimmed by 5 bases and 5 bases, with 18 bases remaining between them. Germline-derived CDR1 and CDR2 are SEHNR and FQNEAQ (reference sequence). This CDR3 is CASSPDKGFVTGELFF. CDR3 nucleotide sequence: TGTGCCAGCAGCCCCGACAAAGGGTTCGTAACCGGGGAGCTGTTTTTT.

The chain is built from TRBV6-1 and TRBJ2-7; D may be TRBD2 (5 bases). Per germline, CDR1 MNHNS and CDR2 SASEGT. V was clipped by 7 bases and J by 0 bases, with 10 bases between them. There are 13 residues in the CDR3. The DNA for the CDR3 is TGTGCCAGCAACGAGCGGAGCTCCTACGAGCAGTACTTC. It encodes CASNERSSYEQYF.

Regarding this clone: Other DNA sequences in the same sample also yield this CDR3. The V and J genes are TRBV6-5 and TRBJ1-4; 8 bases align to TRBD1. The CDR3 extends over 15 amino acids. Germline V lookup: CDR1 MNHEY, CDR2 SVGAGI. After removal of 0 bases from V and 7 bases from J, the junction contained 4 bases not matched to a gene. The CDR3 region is CASSYSGQGAEKLFF. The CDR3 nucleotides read TGTGCCAGCAGTTACTCCGGACAGGGCGCTGAAAAACTGTTTTTT.

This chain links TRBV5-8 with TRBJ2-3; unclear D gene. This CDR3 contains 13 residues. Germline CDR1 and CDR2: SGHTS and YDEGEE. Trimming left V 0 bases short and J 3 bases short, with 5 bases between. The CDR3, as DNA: TGTGCCAGCAGCTTGGAGCGTACAGATACGCAGTATTTT. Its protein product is CASSLERTDTQYF.

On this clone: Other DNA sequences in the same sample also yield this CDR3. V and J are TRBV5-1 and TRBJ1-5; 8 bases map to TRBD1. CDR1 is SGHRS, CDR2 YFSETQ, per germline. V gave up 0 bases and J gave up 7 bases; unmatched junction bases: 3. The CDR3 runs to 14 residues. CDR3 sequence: CASSLGTGNQPQHF. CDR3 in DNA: TGCGCCAGCAGCTTGGGGACAGGGAACCAGCCCCAGCATTTT.

This CDR3 is CASSLEHLPYNEQFF. The CDR3, as DNA: TGTGCCAGCAGCTTAGAACACCTTCCCTACAATGAGCAGTTCTTC. The V gene is TRBV5-6, the J gene TRBJ2-1; D is unresolved. V was pared by 2 bases and J by 2 bases, with 11 bases between. Germline CDR1 reads SGHDT; CDR2 reads YYEEEE. The CDR3 spans 15 residues. The full variable domain, in which reference TRBV5-6 and TRBJ2-1 provide the parts outside the CDR3, is DAGVTQSPTHLIKTRGQQVTLRCSPKSGHDTVSWYQQALGQGPQFIFQYYEEEERQRGNFPDRFSGHQFPNYSSELNVNALLLGDSALYLCASSLEHLPYNEQFFGPGTRLTVL.

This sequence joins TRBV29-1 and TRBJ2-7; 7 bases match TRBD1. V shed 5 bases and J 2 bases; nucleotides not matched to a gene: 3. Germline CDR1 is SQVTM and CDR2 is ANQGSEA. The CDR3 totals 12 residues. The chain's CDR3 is CSVLGQTYEQYF. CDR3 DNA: TGCAGCGTTTTGGGACAGACCTACGAGCAGTACTTC.

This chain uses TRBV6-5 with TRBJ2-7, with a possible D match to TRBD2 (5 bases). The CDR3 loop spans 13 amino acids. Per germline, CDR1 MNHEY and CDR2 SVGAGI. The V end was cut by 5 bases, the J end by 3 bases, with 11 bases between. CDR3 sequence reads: CASSEAASYEQYF. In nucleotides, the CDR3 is TGTGCCAGCAGTGAAGCGGCAAGCTACGAGCAGTACTTC.

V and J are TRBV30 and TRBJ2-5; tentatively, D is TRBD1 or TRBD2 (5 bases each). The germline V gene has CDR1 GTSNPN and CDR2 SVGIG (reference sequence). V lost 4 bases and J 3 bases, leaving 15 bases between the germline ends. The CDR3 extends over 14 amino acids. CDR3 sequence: CAWNPGRPKETQYF. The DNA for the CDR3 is TGTGCCTGGAATCCGGGACGGCCTAAAGAGACCCAGTACTTC.

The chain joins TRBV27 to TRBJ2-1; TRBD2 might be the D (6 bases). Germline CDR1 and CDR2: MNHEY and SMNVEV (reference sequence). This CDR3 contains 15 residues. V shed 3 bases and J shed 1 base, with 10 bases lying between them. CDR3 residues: CASSFLARSYNEQFF. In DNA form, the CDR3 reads TGTGCCAGCAGTTTCCTAGCGAGATCCTACAATGAGCAGTTCTTC.

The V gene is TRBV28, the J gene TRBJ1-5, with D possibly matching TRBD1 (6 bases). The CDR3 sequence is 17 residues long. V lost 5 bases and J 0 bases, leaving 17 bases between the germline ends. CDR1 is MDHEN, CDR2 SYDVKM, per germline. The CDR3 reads CASSLLQTGYSNQPQHF. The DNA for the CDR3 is TGTGCCAGCAGTCTCCTCCAGACAGGCTATAGCAATCAGCCCCAGCATTTT.

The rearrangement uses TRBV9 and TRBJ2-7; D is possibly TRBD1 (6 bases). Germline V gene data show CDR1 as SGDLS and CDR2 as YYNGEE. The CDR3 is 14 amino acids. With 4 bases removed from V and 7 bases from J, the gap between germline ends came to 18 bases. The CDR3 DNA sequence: TGTGCCAGCAGCCCCTCAGGGGAATCTTATGAGCAGTACTTC. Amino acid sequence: CASSPSGESYEQYF.

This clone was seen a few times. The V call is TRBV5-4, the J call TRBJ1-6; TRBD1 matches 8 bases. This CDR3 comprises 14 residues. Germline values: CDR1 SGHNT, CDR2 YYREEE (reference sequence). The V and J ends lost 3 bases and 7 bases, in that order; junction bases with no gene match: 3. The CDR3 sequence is CASSWDRRNSPLHF. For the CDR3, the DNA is TGTGCCAGCAGCTGGGACAGGCGAAATTCACCCCTCCACTTT.

CDR3 sequence reads: CASSLTGELFF. The CDR3 nucleotides read TGTGCCAGTAGTTTAACCGGGGAGCTGTTTTTT. This sequence joins TRBV19 and TRBJ2-2; D is ambiguous. Trimming removed 5 bases from V and 5 bases from J, with 3 bases in between. The CDR3 sequence is 11 residues long. The germline V gene has CDR1 LNHDA and CDR2 SQIVND (reference sequence). Variable domain in full (rest from reference TRBV19 and TRBJ2-2): DGGITQSPKYLFRKEGQNVTLSCEQNLNHDAMYWYRQDPGQGLRLIYYSQIVNDFQKGDIAEGYSVSREKKESFPLTVTSAQKNPTAFYLCASSLTGELFFGEGSRLTVL.

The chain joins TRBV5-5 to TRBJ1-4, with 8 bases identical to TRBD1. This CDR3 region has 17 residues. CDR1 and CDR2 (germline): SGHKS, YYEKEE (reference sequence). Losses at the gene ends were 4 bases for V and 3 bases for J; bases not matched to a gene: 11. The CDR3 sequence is CASSKYYRGVSNEKLFF. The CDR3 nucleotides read TGTGCCAGCAGCAAATACTACAGGGGGGTGTCTAATGAAAAACTGTTTTTT. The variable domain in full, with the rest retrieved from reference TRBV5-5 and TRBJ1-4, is DAGVTQSPTHLIKTRGQQVTLRCSPISGHKSVSWYQQVLGQGPQFIFQYYEKEERGRGNFPDRFSARQFPNYSSELNVNALLLGDSALYLCASSKYYRGVSNEKLFFGSGTQLSVL.

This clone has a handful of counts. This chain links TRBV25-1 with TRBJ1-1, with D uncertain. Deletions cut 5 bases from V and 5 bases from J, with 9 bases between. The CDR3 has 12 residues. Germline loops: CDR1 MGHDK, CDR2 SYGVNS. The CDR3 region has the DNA TGTGCCAGCAGTCTGACTGCGACTGAAGCTTTCTTT. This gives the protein CASSLTATEAFF.

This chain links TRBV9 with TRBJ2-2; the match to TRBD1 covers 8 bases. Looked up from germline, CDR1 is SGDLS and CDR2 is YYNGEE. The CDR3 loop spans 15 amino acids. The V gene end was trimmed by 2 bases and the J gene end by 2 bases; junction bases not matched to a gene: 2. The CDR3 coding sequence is TGTGCCAGCAGCGTTTCAGGGGGCAACACCGGGGAGCTGTTTTTT. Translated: CASSVSGGNTGELFF.

Here the CDR3 reads CASSFKGGDYGYTF. CDR3 in DNA: TGTGCCAGCAGCTTTAAGGGAGGGGACTATGGCTACACCTTC. The rearrangement uses TRBV5-4 and TRBJ1-2; TRBD1 is a possible D gene (5 bases). Germline V gene data show CDR1 as SGHNT and CDR2 as YYREEE (reference sequence). V lost 2 bases to trimming and J lost 3 bases, with 11 bases between them. The CDR3 extends over 14 amino acids. The entire variable domain, with the rest obtained from reference TRBV5-4 and TRBJ1-2, is as follows: ETGVTQSPTHLIKTRGQQVTLRCSSQSGHNTVSWYQQALGQGPQFIFQYYREEENGRGNFPPRFSGLQFPNYSSELNVNALELDDSALYLCASSFKGGDYGYTFGSGTRLTVV.

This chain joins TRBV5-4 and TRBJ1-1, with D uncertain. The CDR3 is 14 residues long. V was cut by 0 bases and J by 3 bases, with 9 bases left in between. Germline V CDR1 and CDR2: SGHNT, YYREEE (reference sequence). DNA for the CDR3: TGTGCCAGCAGCTTGGAGGGTTACGACACTGAAGCTTTCTTT. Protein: CASSLEGYDTEAFF.

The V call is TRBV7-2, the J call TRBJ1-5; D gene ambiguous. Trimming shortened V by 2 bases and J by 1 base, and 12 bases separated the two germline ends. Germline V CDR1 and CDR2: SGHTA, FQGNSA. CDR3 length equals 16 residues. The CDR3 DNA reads TGTGCCAGCAGCTTATGGGCCGGTTCGAGCAATCAGCCCCAGCATTTT. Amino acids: CASSLWAGSSNQPQHF.

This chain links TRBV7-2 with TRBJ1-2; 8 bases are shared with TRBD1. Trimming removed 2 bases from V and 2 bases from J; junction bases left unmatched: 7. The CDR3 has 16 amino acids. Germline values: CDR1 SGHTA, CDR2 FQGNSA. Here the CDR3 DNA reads TGTGCCAGCAGCTTACAGATAACAGGGGGGAACTATGGCTACACCTTC. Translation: CASSLQITGGNYGYTF.

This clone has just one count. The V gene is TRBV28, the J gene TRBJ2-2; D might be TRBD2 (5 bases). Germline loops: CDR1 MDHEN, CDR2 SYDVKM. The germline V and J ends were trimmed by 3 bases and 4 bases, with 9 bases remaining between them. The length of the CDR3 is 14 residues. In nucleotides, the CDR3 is TGTGCCAGCAGTTTCTACAGCGGCACCGGGGAGCTGTTTTTT. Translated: CASSFYSGTGELFF.